This T cell receptor (beta chain) appears in the sequencing data of a study of shared clonotypes between healthy human individuals. Naive CD8 cells comprised CD45RO-negative, CCR7-positively selected cells, excluding terminally differentiated effector memory CD45RA+ cells. All participating donors were Caucasian adults from Nashville, Tennessee. At a deep level, the assay was run. Clones were read by immunoSEQ multiplex PCR, and TCRdb kept only the in-frame ones, dropping some. The data show roughly 2.1 million clones, 85% to 95% seen once. Sequencing was done on a sample of naive CD8+ T cells from PBMCs. The TCR was taken from a man aged 18 to 35 in good health. Some clones in this sample may be carry-over from other donors' samples.

In DNA form, the CDR3 reads TGTGCCAGCAACCACCCACGGGGGAACACCATATATTTT. As protein: CASNHPRGNTIYF. The chain employs TRBV7-8 and TRBJ1-3, with a possible D match to TRBD1 (5 bases). Trimming cost V 7 bases and J 7 bases, with 14 bases left between them. This CDR3 spans 13 amino acids. Germline CDR1 and CDR2: SGHVS and FQNEAQ.